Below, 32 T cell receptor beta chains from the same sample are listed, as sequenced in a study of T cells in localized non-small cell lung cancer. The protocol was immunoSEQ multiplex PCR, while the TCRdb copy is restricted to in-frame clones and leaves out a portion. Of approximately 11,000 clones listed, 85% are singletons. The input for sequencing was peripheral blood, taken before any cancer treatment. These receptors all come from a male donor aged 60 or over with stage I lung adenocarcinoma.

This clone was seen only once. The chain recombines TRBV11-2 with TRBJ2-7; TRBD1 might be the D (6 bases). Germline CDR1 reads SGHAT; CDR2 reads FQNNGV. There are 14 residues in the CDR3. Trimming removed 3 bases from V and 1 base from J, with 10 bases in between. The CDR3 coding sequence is TGTGCCAGCAGCTTGGGGGCCTGGTCCTACGAGCAGTACTTC. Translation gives CASSLGAWSYEQYF.

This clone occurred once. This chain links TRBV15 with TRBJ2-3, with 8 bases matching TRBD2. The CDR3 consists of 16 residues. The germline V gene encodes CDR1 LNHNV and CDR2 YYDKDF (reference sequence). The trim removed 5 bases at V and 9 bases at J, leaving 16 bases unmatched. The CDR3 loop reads CATSGSGGALQWTQYF. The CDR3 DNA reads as TGTGCCACCAGCGGAAGCGGGGGAGCCCTACAGTGGACGCAGTATTTT. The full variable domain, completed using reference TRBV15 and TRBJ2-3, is DAMVIQNPRYQVTQFGKPVTLSCSQTLNHNVMYWYQQKSSQAPKLLFHYYDKDFNNEADTPDNFQSRRPNTSFCFLDIRSPGLGDTAMYLCATSGSGGALQWTQYFGPGTRLTVL.

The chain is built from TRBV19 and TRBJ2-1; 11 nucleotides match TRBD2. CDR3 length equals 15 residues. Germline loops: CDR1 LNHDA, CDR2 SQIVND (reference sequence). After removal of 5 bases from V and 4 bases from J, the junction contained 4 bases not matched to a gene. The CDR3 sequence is CASSVTSGGYNEQFF. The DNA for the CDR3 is TGTGCCAGTAGTGTTACTAGCGGGGGTTACAATGAGCAGTTCTTC. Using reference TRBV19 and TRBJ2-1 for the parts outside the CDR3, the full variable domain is DGGITQSPKYLFRKEGQNVTLSCEQNLNHDAMYWYRQDPGQGLRLIYYSQIVNDFQKGDIAEGYSVSREKKESFPLTVTSAQKNPTAFYLCASSVTSGGYNEQFFGPGTRLTVL.

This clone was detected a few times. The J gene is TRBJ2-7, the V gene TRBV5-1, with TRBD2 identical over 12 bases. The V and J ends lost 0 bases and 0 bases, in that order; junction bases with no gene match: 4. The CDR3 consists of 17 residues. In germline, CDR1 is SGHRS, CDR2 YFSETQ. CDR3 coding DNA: TGCGCCAGCAGCTTGGTACTAGCGGGGGGTACCTCCTACGAGCAGTACTTC. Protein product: CASSLVLAGGTSYEQYF.

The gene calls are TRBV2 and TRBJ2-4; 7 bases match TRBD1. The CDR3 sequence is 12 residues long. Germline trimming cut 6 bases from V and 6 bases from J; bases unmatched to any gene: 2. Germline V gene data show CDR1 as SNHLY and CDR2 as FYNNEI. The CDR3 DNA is TGTGCCAGCAGGGGGGACAGAAACATTCAGTACTTC. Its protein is CASRGDRNIQYF.

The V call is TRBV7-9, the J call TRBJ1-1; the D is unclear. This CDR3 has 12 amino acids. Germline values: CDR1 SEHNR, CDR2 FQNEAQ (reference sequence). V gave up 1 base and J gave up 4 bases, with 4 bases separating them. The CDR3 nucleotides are TGTGCCAGCAGCTTAGTGGTCACTGAAGCTTTCTTT. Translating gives CASSLVVTEAFF.

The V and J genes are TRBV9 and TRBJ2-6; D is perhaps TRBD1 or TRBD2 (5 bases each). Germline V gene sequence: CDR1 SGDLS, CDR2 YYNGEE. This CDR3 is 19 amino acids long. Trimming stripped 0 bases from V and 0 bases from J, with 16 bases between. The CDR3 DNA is TGTGCCAGCAGCGTAGCCCCCCGAGGGGTGGTCTCTGGGGCCAACGTCCTGACTTTC. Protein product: CASSVAPRGVVSGANVLTF.

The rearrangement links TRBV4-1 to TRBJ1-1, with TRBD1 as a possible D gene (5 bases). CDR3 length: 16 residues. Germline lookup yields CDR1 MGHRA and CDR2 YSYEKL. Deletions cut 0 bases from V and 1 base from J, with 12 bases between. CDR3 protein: CASSQESGRRNTEAFF. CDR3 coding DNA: TGCGCCAGCAGCCAAGAGTCGGGGCGGCGGAACACTGAAGCTTTCTTT.

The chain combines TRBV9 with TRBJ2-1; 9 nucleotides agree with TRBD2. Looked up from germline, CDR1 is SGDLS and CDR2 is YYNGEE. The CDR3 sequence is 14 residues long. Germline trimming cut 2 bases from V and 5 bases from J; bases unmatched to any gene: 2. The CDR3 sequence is CASSVLAGNNEQFF. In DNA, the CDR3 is TGTGCCAGCAGCGTCCTAGCGGGAAACAATGAGCAGTTCTTC.

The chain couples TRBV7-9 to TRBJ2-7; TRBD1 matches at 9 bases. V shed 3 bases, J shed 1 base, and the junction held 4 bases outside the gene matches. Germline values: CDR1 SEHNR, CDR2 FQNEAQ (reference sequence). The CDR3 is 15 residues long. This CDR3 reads CASSLGQGDSYEQYF. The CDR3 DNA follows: TGTGCCAGCAGCTTGGGACAGGGAGATTCCTACGAGCAGTACTTC.

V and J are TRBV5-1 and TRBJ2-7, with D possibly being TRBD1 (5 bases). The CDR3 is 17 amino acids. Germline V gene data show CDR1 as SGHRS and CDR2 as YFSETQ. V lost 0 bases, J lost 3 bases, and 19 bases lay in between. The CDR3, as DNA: TGCGCCAGCAGCTTGGGGCTCCGTTCAGGGTCGAACTACGAGCAGTACTTC. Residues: CASSLGLRSGSNYEQYF. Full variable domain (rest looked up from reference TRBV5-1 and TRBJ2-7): KAGVTQTPRYLIKTRGQQVTLSCSPISGHRSVSWYQQTPGQGLQFLFEYFSETQRNKGNFPGRFSGRQFSNSRSEMNVSTLELGDSALYLCASSLGLRSGSNYEQYFGPGTRLTVT.

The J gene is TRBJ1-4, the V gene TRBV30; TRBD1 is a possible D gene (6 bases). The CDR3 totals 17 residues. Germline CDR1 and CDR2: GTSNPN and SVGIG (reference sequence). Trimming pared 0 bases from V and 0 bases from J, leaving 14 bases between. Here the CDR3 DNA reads TGTGCCTGGAGTGTACCCCCGGGGGGCTCAACTAATGAAAAACTGTTTTTT. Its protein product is CAWSVPPGGSTNEKLFF. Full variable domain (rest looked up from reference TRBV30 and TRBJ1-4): SQTIHQWPATLVQPVGSPLSLECTVEGTSNPNLYWYRQAAGRGLQLLFYSVGIGQISSEVPQNLSASRPQDRQFILSSKKLLLSDSGFYLCAWSVPPGGSTNEKLFFGSGTQLSVL.

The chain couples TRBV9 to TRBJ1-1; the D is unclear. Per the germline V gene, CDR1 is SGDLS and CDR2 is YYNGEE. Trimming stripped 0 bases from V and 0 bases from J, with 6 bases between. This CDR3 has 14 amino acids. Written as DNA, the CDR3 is TGTGCCAGCAGCGTAGCGGCGGTGAACACTGAAGCTTTCTTT. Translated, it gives CASSVAAVNTEAFF. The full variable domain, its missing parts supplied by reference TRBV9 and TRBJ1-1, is DSGVTQTPKHLITATGQRVTLRCSPRSGDLSVYWYQQSLDQGLQFLIQYYNGEERAKGNILERFSAQQFPDLHSELNLSSLELGDSALYFCASSVAAVNTEAFFGQGTRLTVV.

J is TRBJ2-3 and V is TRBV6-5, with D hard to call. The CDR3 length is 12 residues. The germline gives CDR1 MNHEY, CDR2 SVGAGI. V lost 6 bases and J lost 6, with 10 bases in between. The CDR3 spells CASSPDADTQYF. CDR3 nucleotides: TGTGCCAGCAGCCCCGATGCGGATACGCAGTATTTT.

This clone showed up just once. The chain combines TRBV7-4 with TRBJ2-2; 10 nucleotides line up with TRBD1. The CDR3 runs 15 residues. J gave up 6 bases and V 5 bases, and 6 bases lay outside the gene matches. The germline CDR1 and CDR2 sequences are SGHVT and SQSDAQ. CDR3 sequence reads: CASSLSGTGAGELFF. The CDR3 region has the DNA TGTGCCAGCAGCCTTTCCGGGACAGGGGCCGGGGAGCTGTTTTTT.

As DNA, the CDR3 is TGTGCCAGCAGCCAGCCAGCCTACGAGCAGTACTTC. This gives the protein CASSQPAYEQYF. The V and J genes are TRBV4-2 and TRBJ2-7; no clear D. This CDR3 contains 12 residues. V lost 3 bases, J lost 2 bases, and 5 bases lay in between. Germline CDR1 and CDR2: LGHNA and YNFKEQ.

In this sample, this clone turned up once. The CDR3 DNA reads as TGTGCCAGCAGCAACAAACTAAACACCGGGGAGCTGTTTTTT. Its translation is CASSNKLNTGELFF. V usage is TRBV21-1 and J usage is TRBJ2-2; the DNA was not compared with TRBD2, the D call given in the table. TRBV21-1 is labeled a pseudogene. CDR3 length equals 14 residues.

This chain's CDR3 is CASSYQDRGGYTF. In nucleotides, the CDR3 is TGTGCCAGCAGCTACCAAGACAGAGGGGGCTACACCTTC. The V gene is TRBV7-8, the J gene TRBJ1-2; TRBD1 might be the D (5 bases). V gave up 4 bases and J gave up 8 bases, with 14 bases separating them. This CDR3 is 13 amino acids long. Per the germline V gene, CDR1 is SGHVS and CDR2 is FQNEAQ.

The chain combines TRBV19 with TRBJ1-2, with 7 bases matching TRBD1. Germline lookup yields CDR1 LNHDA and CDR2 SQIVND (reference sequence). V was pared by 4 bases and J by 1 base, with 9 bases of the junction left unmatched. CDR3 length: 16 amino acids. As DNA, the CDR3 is TGTGCCAGTAGTAAACGGACAGGAGAGTTTAACTATGGCTACACCTTC. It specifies CASSKRTGEFNYGYTF.

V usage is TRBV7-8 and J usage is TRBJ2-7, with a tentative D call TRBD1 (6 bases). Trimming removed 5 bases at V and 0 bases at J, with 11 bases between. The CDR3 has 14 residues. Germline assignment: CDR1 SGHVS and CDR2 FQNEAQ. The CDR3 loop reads CASSPGQYSYEQYF. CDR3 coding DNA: TGTGCCAGCAGCCCCGGACAGTACTCCTACGAGCAGTACTTC. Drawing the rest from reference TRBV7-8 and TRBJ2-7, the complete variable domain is GAGVSQSPRYKVAKRGQDVALRCDPISGHVSLFWYQQALGQGPEFLTYFQNEAQLDKSGLPSDRFFAERPEGSVSTLKIQRTQQEDSAVYLCASSPGQYSYEQYFGPGTRLTVT.

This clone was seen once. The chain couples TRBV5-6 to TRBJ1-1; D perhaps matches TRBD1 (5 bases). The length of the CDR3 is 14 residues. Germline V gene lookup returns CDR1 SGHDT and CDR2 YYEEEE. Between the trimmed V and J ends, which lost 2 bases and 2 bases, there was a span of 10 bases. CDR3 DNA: TGTGCCAGCAGCTTTCTGCAGGGAAACACTGAAGCTTTCTTT. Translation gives CASSFLQGNTEAFF.

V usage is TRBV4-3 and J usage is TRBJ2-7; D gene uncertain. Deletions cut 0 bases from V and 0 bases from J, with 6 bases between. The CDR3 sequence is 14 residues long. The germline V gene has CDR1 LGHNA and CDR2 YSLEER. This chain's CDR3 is CASSQEVSSYEQYF. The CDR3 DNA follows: TGCGCCAGCAGCCAAGAGGTCAGCTCCTACGAGCAGTACTTC.

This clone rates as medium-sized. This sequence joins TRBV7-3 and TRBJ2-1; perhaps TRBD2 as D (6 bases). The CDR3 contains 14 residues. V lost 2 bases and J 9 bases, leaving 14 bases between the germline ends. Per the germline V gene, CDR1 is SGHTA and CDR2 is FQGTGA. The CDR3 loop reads CASSLGVSGAEQFF. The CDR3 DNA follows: TGTGCCAGCAGCTTAGGGGTTAGCGGTGCTGAGCAGTTCTTC. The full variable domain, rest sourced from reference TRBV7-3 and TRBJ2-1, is GAGVSQTPSNKVTEKGKYVELRCDPISGHTALYWYRQSLGQGPEFLIYFQGTGAADDSGLPNDRFFAVRPEGSVSTLKIQRTERGDSAVYLCASSLGVSGAEQFFGPGTRLTVL.

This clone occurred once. The DNA for the CDR3 is TGTGCCAGCAGCTCCCAGCCGGGGACAAACTCTGGAAACACCATATATTTT. Its protein product is CASSSQPGTNSGNTIYF. The chain couples TRBV7-2 to TRBJ1-3, with D possibly TRBD1 on 6 matching bases. The length of the CDR3 is 17 residues. CDR1 is SGHTA and CDR2 is FQGNSA in the germline V gene. V was shortened by 4 bases and J by 0 bases, with 16 bases between the two germline ends.

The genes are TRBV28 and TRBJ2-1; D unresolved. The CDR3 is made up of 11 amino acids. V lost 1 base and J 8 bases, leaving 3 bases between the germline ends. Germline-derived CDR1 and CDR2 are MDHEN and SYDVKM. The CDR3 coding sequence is TGTGCCAGCAGTTTATTTGATGAGCAGTTCTTC. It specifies CASSLFDEQFF.

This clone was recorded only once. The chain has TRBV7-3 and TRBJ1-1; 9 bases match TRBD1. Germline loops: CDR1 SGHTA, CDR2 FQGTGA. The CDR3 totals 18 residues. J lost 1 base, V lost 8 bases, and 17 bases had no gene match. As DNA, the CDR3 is TGTGCCAGCCGACCTACGGACAGGGGTGCTGGGTCGAACACTGAAGCTTTCTTT. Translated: CASRPTDRGAGSNTEAFF.

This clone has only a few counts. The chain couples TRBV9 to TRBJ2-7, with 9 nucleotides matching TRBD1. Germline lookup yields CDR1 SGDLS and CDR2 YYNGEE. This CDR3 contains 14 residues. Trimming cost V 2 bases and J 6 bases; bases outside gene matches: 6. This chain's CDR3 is CASSVLDRGAEQYF. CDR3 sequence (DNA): TGTGCCAGCAGCGTGTTGGACAGGGGAGCCGAGCAGTACTTC.

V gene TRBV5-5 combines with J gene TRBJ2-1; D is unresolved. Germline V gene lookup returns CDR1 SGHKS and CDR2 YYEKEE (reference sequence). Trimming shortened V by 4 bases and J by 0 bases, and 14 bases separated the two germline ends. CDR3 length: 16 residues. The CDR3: CASSPDLFSSYNEQFF. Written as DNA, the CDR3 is TGTGCCAGCAGCCCAGACCTTTTTAGCTCCTACAATGAGCAGTTCTTC.

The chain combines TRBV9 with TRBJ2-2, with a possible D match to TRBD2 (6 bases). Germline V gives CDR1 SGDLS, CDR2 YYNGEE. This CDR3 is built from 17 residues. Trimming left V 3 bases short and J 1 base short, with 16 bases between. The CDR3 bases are TGTGCCAGCAGCGGGTGGTTAGTTAGCGGGAACACCGGGGAGCTGTTTTTT. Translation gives CASSGWLVSGNTGELFF.

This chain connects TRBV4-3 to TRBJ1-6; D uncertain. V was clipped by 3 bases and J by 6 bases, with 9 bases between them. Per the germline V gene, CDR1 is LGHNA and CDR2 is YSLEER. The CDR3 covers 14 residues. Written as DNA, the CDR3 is TGCGCCAGCAGCCAGACCAGACTTAATTCACCCCTCCACTTT. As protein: CASSQTRLNSPLHF.

The CDR3 sequence: CASSWGTQGDQPQHF. The CDR3 DNA is TGTGCCAGCAGCTGGGGGACCCAGGGAGATCAGCCCCAGCATTTT. The chain recombines TRBV7-2 with TRBJ1-5, with D possibly matching TRBD1 (5 bases). V gave up 4 bases and J gave up 5 bases, with 15 bases separating them. This CDR3 contains 15 residues. The V gene's germline CDR1 is SGHTA and CDR2 FQGNSA.

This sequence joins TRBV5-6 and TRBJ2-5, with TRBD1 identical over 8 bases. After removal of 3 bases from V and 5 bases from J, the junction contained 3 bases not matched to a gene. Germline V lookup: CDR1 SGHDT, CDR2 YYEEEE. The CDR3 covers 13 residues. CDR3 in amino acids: CASSSDRAETQYF. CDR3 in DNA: TGTGCCAGCAGCTCGGACAGGGCGGAGACCCAGTACTTC.